The rows below give T cell receptor beta chains drawn from one sample of a study of T-cell memory formation after mild COVID-19. TCRdb analysed the 5' RACE reads with MiXCR anew, one entry per CDR3 protein. The sample has roughly 240,000 distinct CDR3 sequences, about 16% seen once. The specimen was PBMCs or a T cell subset sorted from them (not recorded which). The receptor set was obtained from an adult woman who had mild COVID-19 (a few samples of this study predate the infection). Cell type and time point are not known. Each CDR3 is given with its conserved first and last residue. Each record gives: D gene, clone size, V gene, J gene, CDR3 length, CDR3 protein, CDR3 DNA. D genes are given only for firm matches. Expanded clones get a size class; other rows say once, few or many, or leave the size out.

d_call: .; clone_size: .; v_call: TRBV12-3/TRBV12-4; j_call: TRBJ2-7; cdr3_length: 14; cdr3_aa: CASRREGGNNEQYF; cdr3_nt: TGTGCCAGCAGAAGAGAGGGGGGGAACAACGAGCAGTACTTC
d_call: TRBD1; clone_size: few; v_call: TRBV7-2; j_call: TRBJ2-1; cdr3_length: 15; cdr3_aa: CASSLGDRFNNEQFF; cdr3_nt: TGTGCCAGCAGCTTAGGGGACAGATTTAACAATGAGCAGTTCTTC
d_call: .; clone_size: .; v_call: TRBV20-1; j_call: TRBJ2-1; cdr3_length: 12; cdr3_aa: CSARNEINEQFF; cdr3_nt: TGCAGTGCTAGAAACGAGATCAATGAGCAGTTCTTC
d_call: TRBD1; clone_size: few; v_call: TRBV7-8; j_call: TRBJ2-3; cdr3_length: 18; cdr3_aa: CASSLPPFRDRRTDTQYF; cdr3_nt: TGTGCCAGCAGCTTACCCCCCTTCCGGGACAGGCGCACAGATACGCAGTATTTT
d_call: .; clone_size: few; v_call: TRBV12-5; j_call: TRBJ1-1; cdr3_length: 14; cdr3_aa: CASGLRGLNTEAFF; cdr3_nt: TGTGCTAGTGGTTTGCGAGGGTTGAACACTGAAGCTTTCTTT
d_call: .; clone_size: .; v_call: TRBV5-1; j_call: TRBJ2-3; cdr3_length: 14; cdr3_aa: CASIRDSLGDTQYF; cdr3_nt: TGCGCCAGCATCCGGGACTCCCTGGGAGATACGCAGTATTTT
d_call: TRBD2; clone_size: few; v_call: TRBV6-5; j_call: TRBJ2-1; cdr3_length: 14; cdr3_aa: CASSYSGTSPEQFF; cdr3_nt: TGTGCCAGCAGTTACTCGGGGACTAGCCCTGAGCAGTTCTTC
d_call: .; clone_size: few; v_call: TRBV29-1; j_call: TRBJ2-3; cdr3_length: 11; cdr3_aa: CSVRTGDTQYF; cdr3_nt: TGCAGCGTTCGAACCGGGGATACGCAGTATTTT
d_call: .; clone_size: few; v_call: TRBV18; j_call: TRBJ1-5; cdr3_length: 12; cdr3_aa: CASSPYGQPQHF; cdr3_nt: TGTGCCAGCTCACCATACGGTCAGCCCCAGCATTTT
d_call: .; clone_size: .; v_call: TRBV9; j_call: TRBJ1-1; cdr3_length: 14; cdr3_aa: CASSVDSGSTEAFF; cdr3_nt: TGTGCCAGCAGCGTAGATTCGGGAAGCACTGAAGCTTTCTTT
d_call: .; clone_size: few; v_call: TRBV3-1; j_call: TRBJ1-2; cdr3_length: 13; cdr3_aa: CASSQVGSYGYTF; cdr3_nt: TGTGCCAGCAGCCAAGTCGGGAGCTATGGCTACACCTTC
d_call: .; clone_size: few; v_call: TRBV11-2; j_call: TRBJ2-2; cdr3_length: 13; cdr3_aa: CASTVLGPGELFF; cdr3_nt: TGTGCCAGCACCGTATTGGGTCCCGGGGAGCTGTTTTTT
d_call: .; clone_size: .; v_call: TRBV7-2; j_call: TRBJ1-4; cdr3_length: 14; cdr3_aa: CASSPTWTNEKLFF; cdr3_nt: TGTGCCAGCAGCCCGACATGGACTAATGAAAAACTGTTTTTT
d_call: .; clone_size: few; v_call: TRBV7-9; j_call: TRBJ2-2; cdr3_length: 15; cdr3_aa: CASSLVGTKTGELFF; cdr3_nt: TGTGCCAGCAGCTTAGTGGGAACAAAGACCGGGGAGCTGTTTTTT
d_call: .; clone_size: .; v_call: TRBV20-1; j_call: TRBJ2-5; cdr3_length: 12; cdr3_aa: CSAETEVGGQYF; cdr3_nt: TGCAGTGCCGAAACCGAGGTGGGGGGCCAGTACTTC
d_call: TRBD1; clone_size: .; v_call: TRBV5-1; j_call: TRBJ1-1; cdr3_length: 15; cdr3_aa: CASCLTGTGGTEAFF; cdr3_nt: TGCGCCAGCTGCTTGACAGGGACCGGAGGCACTGAAGCTTTCTTT
d_call: .; clone_size: few; v_call: TRBV5-6; j_call: TRBJ1-2; cdr3_length: 13; cdr3_aa: CASSPGDNYGYTF; cdr3_nt: TGTGCCAGCAGCCCGGGGGATAACTATGGCTACACCTTC
d_call: .; clone_size: .; v_call: TRBV12-3/TRBV12-4; j_call: TRBJ1-6; cdr3_length: 17; cdr3_aa: CASSSFWSLGDNSPLHF; cdr3_nt: TGTGCCAGCAGTTCGTTCTGGTCACTAGGGGATAATTCACCCCTCCACTTT
d_call: .; clone_size: .; v_call: TRBV7-8; j_call: TRBJ2-5; cdr3_length: 14; cdr3_aa: CASSLARREETQYF; cdr3_nt: TGTGCCAGCAGCTTAGCACGGCGGGAAGAGACCCAGTACTTC
d_call: .; clone_size: few; v_call: TRBV5-6; j_call: TRBJ2-7; cdr3_length: 14; cdr3_aa: CASSLSWGGYEQYF; cdr3_nt: TGTGCCAGCAGCTTGAGCTGGGGAGGCTACGAGCAGTACTTC
d_call: .; clone_size: .; v_call: TRBV20-1; j_call: TRBJ2-1; cdr3_length: 12; cdr3_aa: CSASGRGNEQFF; cdr3_nt: TGCAGTGCTAGTGGTCGGGGCAATGAGCAGTTCTTC
d_call: .; clone_size: few; v_call: TRBV5-1; j_call: TRBJ2-1; cdr3_length: 13; cdr3_aa: CASSPGIHNEQFF; cdr3_nt: TGCGCCAGCAGCCCCGGGATCCACAATGAGCAGTTCTTC
d_call: TRBD1; clone_size: once; v_call: TRBV25-1; j_call: TRBJ1-5; cdr3_length: 16; cdr3_aa: CASSPGGQGGNQPQHF; cdr3_nt: TGTGCCAGCAGTCCCGGCGGTCAGGGGGGGAATCAGCCCCAGCATTTT
d_call: .; clone_size: many; v_call: TRBV20-1; j_call: TRBJ2-1; cdr3_length: 13; cdr3_aa: CSVSRSSYNEQFF; cdr3_nt: TGCAGTGTAAGCCGAAGCTCCTACAATGAGCAGTTCTTC
d_call: .; clone_size: few; v_call: TRBV7-9; j_call: TRBJ1-2; cdr3_length: 15; cdr3_aa: CASSEAGTPNYGYTF; cdr3_nt: TGTGCCAGCAGCGAAGCCGGGACACCCAACTATGGCTACACCTTC
d_call: .; clone_size: few; v_call: TRBV18; j_call: TRBJ1-2; cdr3_length: 13; cdr3_aa: CASSDGQIYGYTF; cdr3_nt: TGTGCCAGCTCTGACGGACAGATCTATGGCTACACCTTC
d_call: TRBD2; clone_size: .; v_call: TRBV4-1; j_call: TRBJ2-5; cdr3_length: 16; cdr3_aa: CASSRGLAGGQETQYF; cdr3_nt: TGCGCCAGCAGCCGGGGACTAGCGGGGGGTCAAGAGACCCAGTACTTC
d_call: TRBD1; clone_size: .; v_call: TRBV6-5; j_call: TRBJ2-7; cdr3_length: 14; cdr3_aa: CASSHGTGGYEQYF; cdr3_nt: TGTGCCAGCAGCCACGGGACAGGGGGCTACGAGCAGTACTTC
d_call: .; clone_size: many; v_call: TRBV15; j_call: TRBJ2-7; cdr3_length: 12; cdr3_aa: CATSRGSYEQYF; cdr3_nt: TGTGCCACCAGCAGGGGTTCCTACGAGCAGTACTTC
d_call: .; clone_size: many; v_call: TRBV4-2; j_call: TRBJ2-3; cdr3_length: 16; cdr3_aa: CASSLGDPGSWDTQYF; cdr3_nt: TGTGCCAGCAGCCTAGGGGACCCAGGCTCTTGGGATACGCAGTATTTT
d_call: .; clone_size: .; v_call: TRBV6-1; j_call: TRBJ1-2; cdr3_length: 15; cdr3_aa: CASSVLGIENYGYTF; cdr3_nt: TGTGCCAGCAGTGTTTTGGGAATCGAGAACTATGGCTACACCTTC
d_call: .; clone_size: many; v_call: TRBV19; j_call: TRBJ2-5; cdr3_length: 15; cdr3_aa: CASSETGTSGETQYF; cdr3_nt: TGTGCCAGTAGTGAAACCGGGACATCGGGAGAGACCCAGTACTTC
d_call: .; clone_size: .; v_call: TRBV18; j_call: TRBJ1-5; cdr3_length: 13; cdr3_aa: CASSPYSDQPQHF; cdr3_nt: TGTGCCAGCTCCCCATACTCGGATCAGCCCCAGCATTTT
d_call: TRBD1; clone_size: .; v_call: TRBV7-9; j_call: TRBJ1-2; cdr3_length: 12; cdr3_aa: CASSATGGGYTF; cdr3_nt: TGTGCCAGCAGCGCGACAGGGGGGGGCTACACCTTC
d_call: TRBD1; clone_size: .; v_call: TRBV4-1; j_call: TRBJ1-5; cdr3_length: 17; cdr3_aa: CASRKTRDRGFNQPQHF; cdr3_nt: TGCGCCAGCAGAAAGACCCGGGACAGGGGCTTCAATCAGCCCCAGCATTTT
d_call: .; clone_size: few; v_call: TRBV20-1; j_call: TRBJ1-2; cdr3_length: 13; cdr3_aa: CSAPTKTRDGYTF; cdr3_nt: TGCAGTGCCCCAACGAAAACCAGGGATGGCTACACCTTC
d_call: .; clone_size: .; v_call: TRBV14; j_call: TRBJ2-5; cdr3_length: 15; cdr3_aa: CASSQDQVRQETQYF; cdr3_nt: TGTGCCAGCAGCCAAGATCAGGTCAGACAAGAGACCCAGTACTTC
d_call: .; clone_size: few; v_call: TRBV11-3; j_call: TRBJ1-1; cdr3_length: 16; cdr3_aa: CASTEGRRTLYTEAFF; cdr3_nt: TGTGCCAGCACGGAGGGCCGCAGGACCCTATACACTGAAGCTTTCTTT